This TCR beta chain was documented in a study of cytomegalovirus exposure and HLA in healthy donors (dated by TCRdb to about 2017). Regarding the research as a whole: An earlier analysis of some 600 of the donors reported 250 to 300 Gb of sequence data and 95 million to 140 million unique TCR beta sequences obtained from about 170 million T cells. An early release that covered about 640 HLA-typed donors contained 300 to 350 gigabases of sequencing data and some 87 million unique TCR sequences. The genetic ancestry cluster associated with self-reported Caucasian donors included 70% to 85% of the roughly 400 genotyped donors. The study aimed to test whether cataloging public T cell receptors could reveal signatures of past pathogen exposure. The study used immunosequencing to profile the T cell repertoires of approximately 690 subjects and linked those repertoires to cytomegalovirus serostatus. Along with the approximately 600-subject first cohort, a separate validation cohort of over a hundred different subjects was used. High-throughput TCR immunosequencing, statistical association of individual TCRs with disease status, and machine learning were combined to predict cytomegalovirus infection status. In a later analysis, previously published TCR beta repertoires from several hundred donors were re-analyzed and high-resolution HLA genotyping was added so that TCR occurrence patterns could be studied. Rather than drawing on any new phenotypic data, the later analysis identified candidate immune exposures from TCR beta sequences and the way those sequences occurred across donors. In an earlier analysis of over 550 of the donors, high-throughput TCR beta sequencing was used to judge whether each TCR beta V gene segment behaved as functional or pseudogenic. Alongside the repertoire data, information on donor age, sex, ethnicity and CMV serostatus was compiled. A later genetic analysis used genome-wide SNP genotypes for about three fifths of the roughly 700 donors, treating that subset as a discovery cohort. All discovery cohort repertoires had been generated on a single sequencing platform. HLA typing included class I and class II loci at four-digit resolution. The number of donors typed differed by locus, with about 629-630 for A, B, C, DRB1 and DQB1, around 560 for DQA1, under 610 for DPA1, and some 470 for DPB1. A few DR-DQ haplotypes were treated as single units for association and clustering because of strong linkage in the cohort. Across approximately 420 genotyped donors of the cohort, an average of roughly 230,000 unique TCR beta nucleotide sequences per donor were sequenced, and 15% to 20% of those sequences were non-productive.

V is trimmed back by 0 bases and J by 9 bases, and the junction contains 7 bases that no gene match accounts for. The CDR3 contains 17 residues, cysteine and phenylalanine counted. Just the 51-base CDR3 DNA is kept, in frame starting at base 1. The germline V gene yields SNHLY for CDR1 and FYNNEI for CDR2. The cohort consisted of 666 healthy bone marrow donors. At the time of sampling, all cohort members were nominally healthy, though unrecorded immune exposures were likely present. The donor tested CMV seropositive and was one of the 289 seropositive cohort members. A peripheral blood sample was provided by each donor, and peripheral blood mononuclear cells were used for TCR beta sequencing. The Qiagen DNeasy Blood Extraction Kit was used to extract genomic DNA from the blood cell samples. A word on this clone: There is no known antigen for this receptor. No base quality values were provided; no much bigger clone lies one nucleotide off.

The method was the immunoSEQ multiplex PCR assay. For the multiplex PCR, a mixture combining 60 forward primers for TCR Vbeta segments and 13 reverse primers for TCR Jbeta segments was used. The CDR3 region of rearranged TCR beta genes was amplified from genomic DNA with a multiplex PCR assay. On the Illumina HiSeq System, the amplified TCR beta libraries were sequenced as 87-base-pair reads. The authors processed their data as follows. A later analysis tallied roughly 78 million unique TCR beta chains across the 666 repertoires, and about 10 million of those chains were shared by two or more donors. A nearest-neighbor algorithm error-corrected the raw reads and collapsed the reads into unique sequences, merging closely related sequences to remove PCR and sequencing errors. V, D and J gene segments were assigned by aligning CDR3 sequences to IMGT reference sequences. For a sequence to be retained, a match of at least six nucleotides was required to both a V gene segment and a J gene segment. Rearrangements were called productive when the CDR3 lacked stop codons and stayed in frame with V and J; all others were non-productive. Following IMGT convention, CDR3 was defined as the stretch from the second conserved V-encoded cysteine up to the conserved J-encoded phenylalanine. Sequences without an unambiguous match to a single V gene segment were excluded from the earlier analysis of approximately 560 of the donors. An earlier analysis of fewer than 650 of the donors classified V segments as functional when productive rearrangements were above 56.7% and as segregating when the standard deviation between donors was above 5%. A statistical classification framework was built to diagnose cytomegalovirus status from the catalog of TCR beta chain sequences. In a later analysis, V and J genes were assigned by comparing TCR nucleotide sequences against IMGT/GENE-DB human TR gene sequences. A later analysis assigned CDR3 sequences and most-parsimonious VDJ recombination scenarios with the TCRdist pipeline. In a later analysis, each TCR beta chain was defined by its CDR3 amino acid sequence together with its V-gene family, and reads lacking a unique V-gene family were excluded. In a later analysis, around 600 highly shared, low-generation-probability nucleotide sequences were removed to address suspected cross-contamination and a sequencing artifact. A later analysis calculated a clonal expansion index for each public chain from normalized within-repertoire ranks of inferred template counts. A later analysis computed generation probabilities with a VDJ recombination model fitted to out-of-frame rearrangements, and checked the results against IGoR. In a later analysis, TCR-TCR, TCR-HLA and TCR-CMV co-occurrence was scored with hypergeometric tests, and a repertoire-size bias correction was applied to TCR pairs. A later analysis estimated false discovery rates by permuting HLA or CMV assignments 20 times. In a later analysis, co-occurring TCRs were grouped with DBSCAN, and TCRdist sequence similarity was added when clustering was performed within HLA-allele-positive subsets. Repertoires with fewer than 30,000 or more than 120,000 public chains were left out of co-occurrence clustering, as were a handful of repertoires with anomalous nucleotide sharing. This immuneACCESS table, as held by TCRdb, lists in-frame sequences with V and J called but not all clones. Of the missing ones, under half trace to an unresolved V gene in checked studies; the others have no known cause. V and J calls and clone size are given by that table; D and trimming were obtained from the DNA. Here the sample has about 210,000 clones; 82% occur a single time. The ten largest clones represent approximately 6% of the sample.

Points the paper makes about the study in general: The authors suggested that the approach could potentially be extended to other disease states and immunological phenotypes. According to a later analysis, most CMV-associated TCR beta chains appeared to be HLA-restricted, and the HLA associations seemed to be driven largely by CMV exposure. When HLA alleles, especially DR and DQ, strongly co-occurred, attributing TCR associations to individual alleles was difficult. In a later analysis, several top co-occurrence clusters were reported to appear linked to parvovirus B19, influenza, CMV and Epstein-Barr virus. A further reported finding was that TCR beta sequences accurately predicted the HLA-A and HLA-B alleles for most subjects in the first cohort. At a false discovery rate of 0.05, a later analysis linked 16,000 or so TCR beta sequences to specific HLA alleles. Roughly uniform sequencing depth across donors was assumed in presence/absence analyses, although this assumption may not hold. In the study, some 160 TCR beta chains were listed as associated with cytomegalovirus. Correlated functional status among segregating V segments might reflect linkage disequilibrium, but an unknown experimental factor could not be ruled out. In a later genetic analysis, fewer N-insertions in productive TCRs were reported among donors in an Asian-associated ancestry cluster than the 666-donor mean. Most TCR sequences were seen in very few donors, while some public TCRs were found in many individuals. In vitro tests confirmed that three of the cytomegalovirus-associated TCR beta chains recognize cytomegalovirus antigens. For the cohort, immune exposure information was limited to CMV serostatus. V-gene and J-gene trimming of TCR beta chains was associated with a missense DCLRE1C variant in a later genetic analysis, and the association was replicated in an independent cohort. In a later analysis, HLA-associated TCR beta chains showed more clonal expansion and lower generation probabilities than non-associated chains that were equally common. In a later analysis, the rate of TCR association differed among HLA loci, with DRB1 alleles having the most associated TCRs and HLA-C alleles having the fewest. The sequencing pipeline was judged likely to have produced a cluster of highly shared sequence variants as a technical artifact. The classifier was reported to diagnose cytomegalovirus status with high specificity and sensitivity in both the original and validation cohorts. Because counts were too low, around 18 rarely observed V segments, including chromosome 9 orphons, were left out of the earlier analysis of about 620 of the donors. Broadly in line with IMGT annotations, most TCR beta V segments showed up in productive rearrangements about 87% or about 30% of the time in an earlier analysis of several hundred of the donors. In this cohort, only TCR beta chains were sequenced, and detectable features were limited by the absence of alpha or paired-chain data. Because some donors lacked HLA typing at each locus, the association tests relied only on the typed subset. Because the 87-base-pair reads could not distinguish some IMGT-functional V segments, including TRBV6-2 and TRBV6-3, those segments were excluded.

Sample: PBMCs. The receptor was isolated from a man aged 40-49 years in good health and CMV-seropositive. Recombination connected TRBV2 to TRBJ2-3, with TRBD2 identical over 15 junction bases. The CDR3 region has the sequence CASSEAEGLAGGSTQYF. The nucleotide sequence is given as TGTGCCAGCAGTGAAGCGGAGGGACTAGCGGGAGGCTCCACGCAGTATTTT.